The source of this T cell receptor (beta chain) is a study of neurological immune-mediated disorders. Study-wide points: It was HTLV-1-associated myelopathy that showed the most TCR clonal expansion, while multiple sclerosis showed the least, falling below healthy controls.

Stored at -80 C, 2 million PBMCs were the source of the unsorted libraries. The sample holds many counts of this clonotype. Its target is not known. 5'RACE generated cDNA with 10-nucleotide random UMIs. A single record per CDR3 protein comes from TCRdb applying MiXCR to the 5' RACE reads. Here the sample spans tens of thousands of distinct CDR3 sequences, about 13% being singletons. The CDR3 is 16 amino acids. V was pared by 2 bases and J by 2 bases, with 16 bases between. The germline V gene has CDR1 SGHRS and CDR2 YFSETQ. The V call is TRBV5-1, the J call TRBJ1-1; D gene unclear. Sequenced material: PBMCs. The receptor's source is a woman aged 55-69 years with HTLV-1-associated myelopathy (HAM/TSP). As DNA, the CDR3 is TGCGCCAGCAGCTTCGTAGCTCCGTTAGCTAACACTGAAGCTTTCTTT. The encoded protein is CASSFVAPLANTEAFF.